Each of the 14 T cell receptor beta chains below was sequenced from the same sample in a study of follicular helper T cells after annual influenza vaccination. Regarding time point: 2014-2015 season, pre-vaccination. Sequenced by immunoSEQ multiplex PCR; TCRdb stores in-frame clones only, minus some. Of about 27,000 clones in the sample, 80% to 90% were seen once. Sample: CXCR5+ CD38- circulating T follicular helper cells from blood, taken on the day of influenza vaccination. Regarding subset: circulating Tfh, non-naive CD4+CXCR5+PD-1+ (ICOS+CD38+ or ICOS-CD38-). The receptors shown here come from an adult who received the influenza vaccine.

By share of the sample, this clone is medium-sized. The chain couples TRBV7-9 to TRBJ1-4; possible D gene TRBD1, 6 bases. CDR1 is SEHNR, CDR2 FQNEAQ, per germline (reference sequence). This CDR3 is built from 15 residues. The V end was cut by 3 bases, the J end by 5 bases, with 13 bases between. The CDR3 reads CASSFKGQLNEKLFF. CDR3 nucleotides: TGTGCCAGCAGCTTCAAAGGACAGCTAAATGAAAAACTGTTTTTT. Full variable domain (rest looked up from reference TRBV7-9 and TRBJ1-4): DTGVSQNPRHKITKRGQNVTFRCDPISEHNRLYWYRQTLGQGPEFLTYFQNEAQLEKSRLLSDRFSAERPKGSFSTLEIQRTEQGDSAMYLCASSFKGQLNEKLFFGSGTQLSVL.

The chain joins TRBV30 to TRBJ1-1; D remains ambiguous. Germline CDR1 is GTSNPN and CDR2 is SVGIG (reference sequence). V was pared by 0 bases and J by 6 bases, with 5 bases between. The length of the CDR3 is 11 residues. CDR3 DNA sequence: TGTGCCTGGAGTGTCTCGGCTGAAGCTTTCTTT. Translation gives CAWSVSAEAFF.

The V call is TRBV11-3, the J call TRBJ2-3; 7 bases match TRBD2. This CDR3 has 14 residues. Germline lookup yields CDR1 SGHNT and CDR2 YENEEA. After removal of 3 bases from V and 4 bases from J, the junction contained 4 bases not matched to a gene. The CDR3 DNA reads TGTGCCAGCAGCTTGACGGGGGGATCAGATACGCAGTATTTT. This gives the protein CASSLTGGSDTQYF.

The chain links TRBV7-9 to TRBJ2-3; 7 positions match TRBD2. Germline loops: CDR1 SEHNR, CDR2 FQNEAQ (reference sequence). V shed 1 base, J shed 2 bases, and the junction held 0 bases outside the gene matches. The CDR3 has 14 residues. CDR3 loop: CASSLGLATDTQYF. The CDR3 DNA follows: TGTGCCAGCAGCTTAGGACTAGCCACAGATACGCAGTATTTT.

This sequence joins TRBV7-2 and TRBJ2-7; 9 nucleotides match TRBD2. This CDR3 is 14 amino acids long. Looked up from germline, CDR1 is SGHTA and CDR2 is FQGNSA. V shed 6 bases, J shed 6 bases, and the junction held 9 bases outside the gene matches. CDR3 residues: CASSLELAGLEQYF. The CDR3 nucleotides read TGTGCCAGCAGTTTGGAGCTAGCGGGGCTCGAGCAGTACTTC.

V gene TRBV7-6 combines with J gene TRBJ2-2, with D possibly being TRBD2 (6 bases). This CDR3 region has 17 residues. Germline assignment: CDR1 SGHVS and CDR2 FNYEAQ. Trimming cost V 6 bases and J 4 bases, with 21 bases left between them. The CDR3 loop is CASRFGSGTLSTGELFF. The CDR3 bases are TGTGCCAGCAGATTCGGGTCCGGGACTCTATCCACCGGGGAGCTGTTTTTT. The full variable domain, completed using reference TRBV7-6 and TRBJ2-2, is GAGVSQSPRYKVTKRGQDVALRCDPISGHVSLYWYRQALGQGPEFLTYFNYEAQQDKSGLPNDRFSAERPEGSISTLTIQRTEQRDSAMYRCASRFGSGTLSTGELFFGEGSRLTVL.

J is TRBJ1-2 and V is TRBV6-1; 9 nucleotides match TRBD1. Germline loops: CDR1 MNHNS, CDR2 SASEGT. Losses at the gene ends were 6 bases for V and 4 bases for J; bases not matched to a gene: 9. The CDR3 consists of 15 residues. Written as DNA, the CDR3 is TGTGCCAGCAGGCCGGGACAGGGAGTTTCCTATGGCTACACCTTC. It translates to CASRPGQGVSYGYTF.

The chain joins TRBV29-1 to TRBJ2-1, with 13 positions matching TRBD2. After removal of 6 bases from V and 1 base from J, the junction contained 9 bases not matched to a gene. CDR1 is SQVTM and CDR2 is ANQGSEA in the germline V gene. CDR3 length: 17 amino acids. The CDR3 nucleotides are TGCAGCGTCCGGCGGACTAGCGGGGGCCGTTCCTACAATGAGCAGTTCTTC. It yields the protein CSVRRTSGGRSYNEQFF.

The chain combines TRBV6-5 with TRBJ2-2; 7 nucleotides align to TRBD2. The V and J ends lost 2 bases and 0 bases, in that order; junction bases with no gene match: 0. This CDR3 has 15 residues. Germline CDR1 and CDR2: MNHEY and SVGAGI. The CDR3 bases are TGTGCCAGCAGTTACGGGACTACGAACACCGGGGAGCTGTTTTTT. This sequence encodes CASSYGTTNTGELFF.

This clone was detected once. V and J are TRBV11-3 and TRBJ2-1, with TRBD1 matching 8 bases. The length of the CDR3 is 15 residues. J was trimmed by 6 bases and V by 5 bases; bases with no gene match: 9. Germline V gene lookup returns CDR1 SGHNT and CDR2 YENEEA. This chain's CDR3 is CASSHTGGSINEQFF. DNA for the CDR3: TGTGCCAGCAGCCACACAGGGGGATCAATCAATGAGCAGTTCTTC.

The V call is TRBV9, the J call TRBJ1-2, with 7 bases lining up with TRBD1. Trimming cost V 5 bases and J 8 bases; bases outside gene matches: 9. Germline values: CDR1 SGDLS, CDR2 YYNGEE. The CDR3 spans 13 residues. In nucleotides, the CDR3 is TGTGCCAGCAGAGCGACAGGGTCTCGGGGCTACACCTTC. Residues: CASRATGSRGYTF.

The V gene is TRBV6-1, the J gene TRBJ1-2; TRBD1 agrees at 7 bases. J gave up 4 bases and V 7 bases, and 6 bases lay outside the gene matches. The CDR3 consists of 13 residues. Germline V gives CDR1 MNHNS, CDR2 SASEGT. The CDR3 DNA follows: TGTGCCAGCACCTGGGACAGTGGCTATGGCTACACCTTC. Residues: CASTWDSGYGYTF.

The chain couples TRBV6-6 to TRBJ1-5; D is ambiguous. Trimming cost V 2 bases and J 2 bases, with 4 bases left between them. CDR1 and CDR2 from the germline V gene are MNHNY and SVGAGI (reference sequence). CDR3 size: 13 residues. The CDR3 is CASSYEGNQPQHF. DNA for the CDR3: TGTGCCAGCAGTTACGAGGGCAATCAGCCCCAGCATTTT.

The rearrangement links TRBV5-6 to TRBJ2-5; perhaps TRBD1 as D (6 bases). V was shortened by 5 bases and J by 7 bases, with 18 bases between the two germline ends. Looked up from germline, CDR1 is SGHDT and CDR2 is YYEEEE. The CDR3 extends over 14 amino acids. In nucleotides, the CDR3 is TGTGCCAGCAGTTCAGGGGTTTGGGAACGGACCCAGTACTTC. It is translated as CASSSGVWERTQYF.